This TCR beta chain was sequenced during a study of blood T cells in healthy people across ages. Study-level results: Changes in expanded clonotypes were possibly confounded, as the CMV status of donors was unknown. Observed TCR beta diversity per million T cells went down as age went up. This fall followed a roughly linear course with age. The study found TCR beta diversity correlated strongly with naive T cell percentage.

A remark on this clonotype: What it recognizes is unknown.

The authors ran a second PCR of roughly 6 to 12 cycles using a sample-barcoded 5' primer and a J-beta primer mix. Each cDNA was tagged by a template-switch adaptor containing 12 random nucleotides. From the 5' RACE reads, TCRdb called clonotypes with MiXCR, one entry per CDR3 protein. The repertoire holds 1.5 million to 1.9 million distinct CDR3 sequences, 35% to 45% seen once, with over 3.5% in the top ten. The sequenced sample was blood. The sequence came from a woman aged 18-29 years in good health.

The CDR3 DNA is TGTGCCAGCAGTTTATATAGGCGGGGACTAGCGGGTGGTTACAATGAGCAGTTCTTC. Its translation: CASSLYRRGLAGGYNEQFF. The J gene is TRBJ2-1, the V gene TRBV12-3 or TRBV12-4; 12 bases are a match to TRBD2. The V and J ends lost 2 bases and 4 bases, in that order; junction bases with no gene match: 12. This CDR3 comprises 19 residues.